A selection of T cell receptor beta chains follows, all from one sample in a study of T cell responses to AZD1222 COVID-19 vaccine. Measured with immunoSEQ multiplex PCR; TCRdb has only the in-frame clones, and not every one. The sample records 150,000 to 200,000 clones, almost 95% being singletons. Sequencing used peripheral blood, obtained on day 0 of AZD1222 vaccination. The receptors stem from an adult in good health. Both conserved end residues are part of each CDR3. Fields, in order: clone size, D gene, J gene, V gene, CDR3 protein, CDR3 DNA. A D gene is named only where the DNA matches it firmly. Expanded clones get a size class; other rows say once, few or many, or leave the size out.

clone_size: -
d_call: -
j_call: TRBJ2-6
v_call: TRBV30
cdr3_aa: CAWREQGAGANVLTF
cdr3_nt: TGTGCCTGGAGGGAACAGGGCGCTGGGGCCAACGTCCTGACTTTC

clone_size: -
d_call: -
j_call: TRBJ2-2
v_call: TRBV19
cdr3_aa: CASRLTPGELFF
cdr3_nt: TGTGCCAGTAGACTAACTCCCGGGGAGCTGTTTTTT

clone_size: -
d_call: -
j_call: TRBJ1-6
v_call: TRBV15
cdr3_aa: CATSRGRNSPLHF
cdr3_nt: TGTGCCACCAGCAGAGGGCGGAATTCACCCCTCCACTTT

clone_size: -
d_call: -
j_call: TRBJ1-2
v_call: TRBV14
cdr3_aa: CASSQVPGTYGYTF
cdr3_nt: TGTGCCAGCAGCCAAGTACCAGGGACCTATGGCTACACCTTC

clone_size: once
d_call: -
j_call: TRBJ1-4
v_call: TRBV28
cdr3_aa: CASSRVGVGDNEKLFF
cdr3_nt: TGTGCCAGCAGCCGCGTAGGGGTAGGGGATAATGAAAAACTGTTTTTT

clone_size: -
d_call: -
j_call: TRBJ1-2
v_call: TRBV5-5
cdr3_aa: CASSDGIYGYTF
cdr3_nt: TGTGCCAGCAGCGACGGAATCTATGGCTACACCTTC

clone_size: few
d_call: -
j_call: TRBJ2-1
v_call: TRBV2
cdr3_aa: CASSETLREFF
cdr3_nt: TGTGCCAGCAGCGAGACACTTAGGGAGTTCTTC

clone_size: -
d_call: TRBD1
j_call: TRBJ2-7
v_call: TRBV18
cdr3_aa: CASSLQGAGNEQYF
cdr3_nt: TGTGCCAGCTCACTACAGGGGGCAGGGAACGAGCAGTACTTC

clone_size: -
d_call: TRBD2
j_call: TRBJ2-2
v_call: TRBV6-1
cdr3_aa: CASSEVLAGVTGELFF
cdr3_nt: TGTGCCAGCAGTGAAGTTCTAGCGGGAGTCACCGGGGAGCTGTTTTTT

clone_size: -
d_call: -
j_call: TRBJ2-5
v_call: TRBV11-2
cdr3_aa: CASSLSSRPALETQYF
cdr3_nt: TGTGCCAGCAGCTTAAGCAGCCGGCCGGCATTGGAGACCCAGTACTTC

clone_size: -
d_call: TRBD2
j_call: TRBJ2-3
v_call: TRBV5-5
cdr3_aa: CASSFGLREVLDTQYF
cdr3_nt: TGTGCCAGCAGCTTTGGTCTGCGGGAGGTATTAGATACGCAGTATTTT

clone_size: -
d_call: -
j_call: TRBJ2-2
v_call: TRBV7-8
cdr3_aa: CASSTLRGELFF
cdr3_nt: TGTGCCAGCAGCACTCTAAGGGGGGAGCTGTTTTTT

clone_size: few
d_call: TRBD2
j_call: TRBJ2-2
v_call: TRBV7-3
cdr3_aa: CASRIAGATGELFF
cdr3_nt: TGTGCCAGCAGGATAGCGGGAGCTACCGGGGAGCTGTTTTTT

clone_size: -
d_call: -
j_call: TRBJ2-6
v_call: TRBV5-1
cdr3_aa: CASTQAGFGANVLTF
cdr3_nt: TGCGCCAGCACCCAGGCGGGGTTCGGGGCCAACGTCCTGACTTTC

clone_size: -
d_call: -
j_call: TRBJ1-1
v_call: TRBV9
cdr3_aa: CASSVAGGNTEAFF
cdr3_nt: TGTGCCAGCAGCGTAGCGGGGGGTAACACTGAAGCTTTCTTT

clone_size: -
d_call: TRBD2
j_call: TRBJ2-1
v_call: TRBV9
cdr3_aa: CASSVAVSGSINEQFF
cdr3_nt: TGTGCCAGCAGCGTAGCGGTAAGCGGGAGTATAAATGAGCAGTTCTTC

clone_size: -
d_call: -
j_call: TRBJ2-1
v_call: TRBV10-3
cdr3_aa: CAISALGGNEQFF
cdr3_nt: TGTGCCATCAGCGCACTAGGAGGCAATGAGCAGTTCTTC

clone_size: -
d_call: -
j_call: TRBJ1-3
v_call: TRBV3-1/TRBV3-2
cdr3_aa: CASSQRIQGTRNTIYF
cdr3_nt: TGTGCCAGCAGCCAAAGGATACAGGGTACTAGAAACACCATATATTTT

clone_size: -
d_call: -
j_call: TRBJ2-1
v_call: TRBV28
cdr3_aa: CASSEAQIYNEQFF
cdr3_nt: TGTGCCAGCAGTGAGGCACAGATTTACAATGAGCAGTTCTTC

clone_size: -
d_call: TRBD2
j_call: TRBJ2-1
v_call: TRBV3-1/TRBV3-2
cdr3_aa: CASSQGIGLAGIRNEQFF
cdr3_nt: TGTGCCAGCAGCCAAGGAATTGGACTAGCGGGAATTCGCAATGAGCAGTTCTTC

clone_size: -
d_call: -
j_call: TRBJ1-1
v_call: TRBV7-3
cdr3_aa: CASSLVAGRDTEAFF
cdr3_nt: TGTGCCAGCAGCTTAGTTGCAGGGAGAGACACTGAAGCTTTCTTT

clone_size: -
d_call: TRBD2
j_call: TRBJ2-1
v_call: TRBV24-1
cdr3_aa: CATSAPGRGDSYNEQFF
cdr3_nt: TGTGCCACCAGTGCCCCAGGACGGGGGGACTCCTACAATGAGCAGTTCTTC

clone_size: -
d_call: TRBD2
j_call: TRBJ2-1
v_call: TRBV5-1
cdr3_aa: CASRKTSSDEQFF
cdr3_nt: TGCGCCAGCAGGAAGACTAGCTCGGATGAGCAGTTCTTC

clone_size: -
d_call: -
j_call: TRBJ1-5
v_call: TRBV7-2
cdr3_aa: CASSPRAGQPQHF
cdr3_nt: TGTGCCAGCAGCCCCCGGGCGGGTCAGCCCCAGCATTTT

clone_size: once
d_call: -
j_call: TRBJ1-2
v_call: TRBV28
cdr3_aa: CASSFLGGLNYGYTF
cdr3_nt: TGTGCCAGCAGTTTCCTTGGGGGACTGAACTATGGCTACACCTTC

clone_size: once
d_call: -
j_call: TRBJ2-7
v_call: TRBV28
cdr3_aa: CATMFSYEQYF
cdr3_nt: TGTGCCACTATGTTTTCCTACGAGCAGTACTTC

clone_size: -
d_call: -
j_call: TRBJ1-6
v_call: TRBV6-5
cdr3_aa: CASIGNNSPLHF
cdr3_nt: TGTGCCAGCATAGGGAATAATTCACCCCTCCACTTT

clone_size: -
d_call: TRBD2
j_call: TRBJ2-7
v_call: TRBV29-1
cdr3_aa: CSVGSGTSGPSSYEQYF
cdr3_nt: TGCAGCGTTGGCTCCGGGACTAGCGGGCCATCATCCTACGAGCAGTACTTC

clone_size: -
d_call: -
j_call: TRBJ1-5
v_call: TRBV6-5
cdr3_aa: CASIGQLNQPQHF
cdr3_nt: TGTGCCAGCATAGGACAGCTAAATCAGCCCCAGCATTTT

clone_size: few
d_call: TRBD1
j_call: TRBJ1-1
v_call: TRBV2
cdr3_aa: CATKDRGNTEAFF
cdr3_nt: TGTGCCACCAAGGACAGGGGGAACACTGAAGCTTTCTTT

clone_size: -
d_call: -
j_call: TRBJ1-6
v_call: TRBV9
cdr3_aa: CASSVAGGDSPLHF
cdr3_nt: TGTGCCAGCAGCGTAGCTGGCGGGGATTCACCCCTCCACTTT

clone_size: -
d_call: -
j_call: TRBJ2-3
v_call: TRBV10-2
cdr3_aa: CASSAWRTSTDTQYF
cdr3_nt: TGCGCCAGCAGTGCTTGGCGGACGAGCACAGATACGCAGTATTTT

clone_size: -
d_call: -
j_call: TRBJ2-1
v_call: TRBV27
cdr3_aa: CASSLGTPYNEQFF
cdr3_nt: TGTGCCAGCAGTTTGGGGACGCCCTACAATGAGCAGTTCTTC

clone_size: -
d_call: -
j_call: TRBJ2-1
v_call: TRBV30
cdr3_aa: CAWSNLIDEQFF
cdr3_nt: TGTGCCTGGAGCAATCTAATCGATGAGCAGTTCTTC

clone_size: -
d_call: -
j_call: TRBJ1-1
v_call: TRBV9
cdr3_aa: CASSSGGGLLTEAFF
cdr3_nt: TGTGCCAGCAGCTCAGGTGGAGGGTTGTTGACTGAAGCTTTCTTT

clone_size: once
d_call: -
j_call: TRBJ1-1
v_call: TRBV5-1
cdr3_aa: CASSAGRYTEAFF
cdr3_nt: TGCGCCAGCAGCGCTGGCAGATACACTGAAGCTTTCTTT